This T cell receptor beta chain was sequenced in a study of cytomegalovirus exposure and HLA in healthy donors. Study observations and caveats: Reports state that TCR beta sequences accurately predicted most subjects' HLA-A and HLA-B alleles. For TCR beta chains, V- and J-gene trimming was later linked to a missense DCLRE1C variant.

As to this clone: Antigen: not known.

13 Jbeta primers and 60 Vbeta primers were used for the PCR. Repertoires were generated with immunoSEQ multiplex PCR, while TCRdb's copy carries only in-frame clones and drops some. This sample yields 75,000 to 95,000 clones, of which 84% are seen a single time; roughly 5.5% belongs to the top ten. V lost 6 bases and J lost 7; bases outside the gene matches: 10. The CDR3 totals 14 residues. Per the germline V gene, CDR1 is SQVTM and CDR2 is ANQGSEA. Sequencing was carried out using PBMCs. The sequence was obtained from a woman in her late teens or twenties in good health and CMV-seropositive. This chain joins TRBV29-1 and TRBJ2-1; 9 bases are shared with TRBD1. As DNA, the CDR3 is TGCAGCGTCCCCCGTGGGGGGACAGGGAATGAGCAGTTCTTC. Encoded protein: CSVPRGGTGNEQFF.